This T cell receptor (beta chain) emerged from a study of vaccination and CD4 T cells after COVID-19. With respect to this clonotype: The antigen remains undetermined.

Treatment in this sample: roughly 11-day PBMC culture with coronavirus spike peptide pools or control peptides (ViraFEST assay). The V gene's germline CDR1 is MNHNS and CDR2 SASEGT. This CDR3 has 14 amino acids. With 6 bases removed from V and 4 bases from J, the gap between germline ends came to 15 bases. Sequence data for DNA of cultured CD4+ T cells were generated by the Oncomine TCR Beta short-read assay. Via MiXCR, TCRdb re-called the PCR reads, giving one row per CDR3 protein. The repertoire holds more than 20,000 distinct CDR3 sequences, 50% to 65% seen once, with approximately 30% in the top ten.

The chain uses TRBV6-1 and TRBJ1-2, with D uncertain. The source was CD4+ T cells from blood, cultured in vitro, collected before SARS-CoV-2 vaccination. The sequence derives from a human donor who received a COVID-19 vaccine. CDR3 nucleotide sequence: TGTGCCAGCAGCAGAACGGGCGGATCCTATGGCTACACCTTC. Protein sequence: CASSRTGGSYGYTF.